This T cell receptor (beta chain) originates from a study of CD8+ T cells in alopecia areata. cDNA reverse transcribed from extracted RNA served as the sequencing template. The data were produced by immunoSEQ multiplex PCR, yet TCRdb's version contains in-frame clones alone and is incomplete. This sample has over 110,000 clones, with roughly 46% found just once. This CDR3 has 14 residues. V lost 1 base and J lost 7, with 11 bases in between. Germline loops: CDR1 ENHRY, CDR2 SYGVKD. It was from alopecia areata patients that lesional scalp punch biopsies and peripheral blood were collected. The specimen was CD4+ T cells sorted from blood, collected at week 0. The receptor was derived from a human donor with alopecia areata. This rearrangement joins TRBV10-3 to TRBJ1-5; D gene ambiguous. Written as DNA, the CDR3 is TGTGCCATCAGTGAGTTTTCAGAGGACCAGCCCCAGCATTTT. This sequence encodes CAISEFSEDQPQHF.